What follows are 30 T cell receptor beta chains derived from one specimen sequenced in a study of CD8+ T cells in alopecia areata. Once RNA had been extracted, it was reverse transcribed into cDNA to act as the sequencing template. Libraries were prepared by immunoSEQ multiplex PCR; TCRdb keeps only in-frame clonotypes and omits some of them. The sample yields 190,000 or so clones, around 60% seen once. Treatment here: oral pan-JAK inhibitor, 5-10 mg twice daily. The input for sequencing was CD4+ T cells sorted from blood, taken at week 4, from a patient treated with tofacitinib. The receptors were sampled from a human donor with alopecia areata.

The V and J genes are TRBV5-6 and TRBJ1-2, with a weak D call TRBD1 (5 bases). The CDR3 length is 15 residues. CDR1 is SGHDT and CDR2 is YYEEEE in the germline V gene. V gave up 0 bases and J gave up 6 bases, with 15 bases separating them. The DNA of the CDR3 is TGTGCCAGCAGCTTGGGATCCCAGGGACCCCATGGCTACACCTTC. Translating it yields CASSLGSQGPHGYTF.

In DNA form, the CDR3 reads TGTGCCTGGACCCAGGGGATGGAAAGTTCACCCCTCCACTTT. Its translation is CAWTQGMESSPLHF. This chain connects TRBV30 to TRBJ1-6; a weak D match, TRBD1 (6 bases). This CDR3 has 14 amino acids. Between the trimmed V and J ends, which lost 4 bases and 9 bases, there was a span of 16 bases. Germline V gives CDR1 GTSNPN, CDR2 SVGIG (reference sequence).

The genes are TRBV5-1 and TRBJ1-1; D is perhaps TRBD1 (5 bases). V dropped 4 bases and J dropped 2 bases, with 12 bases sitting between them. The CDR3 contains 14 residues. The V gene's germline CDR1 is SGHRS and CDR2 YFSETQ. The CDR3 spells CASSRVQANTEAFF. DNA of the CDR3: TGCGCCAGCAGCCGAGTACAGGCAAACACTGAAGCTTTCTTT.

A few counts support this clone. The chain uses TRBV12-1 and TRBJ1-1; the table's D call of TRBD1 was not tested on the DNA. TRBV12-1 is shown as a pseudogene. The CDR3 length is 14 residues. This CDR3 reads CASSSRTANTEAFF. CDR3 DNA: TGTGCCAGCAGCTCTAGGACAGCGAACACTGAAGCTTTCTTT.

CDR3 amino acids: CASSQAGTGAFYGYTF. CDR3 in DNA: TGCGCCAGCAGCCAAGCCGGGACAGGGGCCTTCTATGGCTACACCTTC. The rearrangement links TRBV4-3 to TRBJ1-2; 10 positions match TRBD1. The CDR3 totals 16 residues. V lost 1 base and J lost 4; bases outside the gene matches: 6. Germline V gives CDR1 LGHNA, CDR2 YSLEER.

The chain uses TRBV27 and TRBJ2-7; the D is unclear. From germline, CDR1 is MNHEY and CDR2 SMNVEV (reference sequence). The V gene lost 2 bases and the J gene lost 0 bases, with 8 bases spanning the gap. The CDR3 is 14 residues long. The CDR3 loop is CASSLVPVSYEQYF. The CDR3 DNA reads TGTGCCAGCAGTTTAGTTCCAGTCTCCTACGAGCAGTACTTC.

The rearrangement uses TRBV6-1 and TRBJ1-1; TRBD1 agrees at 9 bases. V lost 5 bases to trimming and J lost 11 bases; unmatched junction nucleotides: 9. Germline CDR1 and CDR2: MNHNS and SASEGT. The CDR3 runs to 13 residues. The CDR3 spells CASSRTGEVFAFF. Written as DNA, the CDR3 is TGTGCCAGCAGTCGGACAGGGGAGGTTTTCGCTTTCTTT.

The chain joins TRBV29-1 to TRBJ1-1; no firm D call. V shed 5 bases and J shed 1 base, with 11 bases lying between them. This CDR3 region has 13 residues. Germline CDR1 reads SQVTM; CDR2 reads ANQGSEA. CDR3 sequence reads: CSVLGRQNTEAFF. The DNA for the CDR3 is TGCAGCGTTTTAGGCAGACAGAACACTGAAGCTTTCTTT.

The CDR3 spells CAISADRGDEQYF. CDR3 nucleotides: TGTGCCATCAGTGCGGACAGGGGGGACGAGCAGTACTTC. V and J are TRBV10-3 and TRBJ2-7; the match to TRBD1 covers 10 bases. In germline, CDR1 is ENHRY, CDR2 SYGVKD. V dropped 4 bases and J dropped 5; count of bases not matched to a gene: 2. CDR3 length: 13 residues.

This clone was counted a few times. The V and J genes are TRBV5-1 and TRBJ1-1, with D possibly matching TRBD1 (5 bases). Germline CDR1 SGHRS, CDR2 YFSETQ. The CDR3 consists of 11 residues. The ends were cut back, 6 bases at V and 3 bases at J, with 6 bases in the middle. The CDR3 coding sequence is TGCGCCAGCAAGGGGCACACTGAAGCTTTCTTT. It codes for CASKGHTEAFF. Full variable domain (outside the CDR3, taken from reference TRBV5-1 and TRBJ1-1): KAGVTQTPRYLIKTRGQQVTLSCSPISGHRSVSWYQQTPGQGLQFLFEYFSETQRNKGNFPGRFSGRQFSNSRSEMNVSTLELGDSALYLCASKGHTEAFFGQGTRLTVV.

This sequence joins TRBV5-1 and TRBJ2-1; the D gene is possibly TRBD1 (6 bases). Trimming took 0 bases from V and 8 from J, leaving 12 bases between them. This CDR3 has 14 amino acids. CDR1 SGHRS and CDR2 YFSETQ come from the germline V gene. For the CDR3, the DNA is TGCGCCAGCAGCTTGGGGACAGCATTCGATGAGCAGTTCTTC. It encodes CASSLGTAFDEQFF.

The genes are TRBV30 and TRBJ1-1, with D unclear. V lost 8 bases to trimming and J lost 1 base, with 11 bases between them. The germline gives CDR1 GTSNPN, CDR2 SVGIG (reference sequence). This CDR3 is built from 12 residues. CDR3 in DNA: TGTGCCACGAAGGGTGCGAACACTGAAGCTTTCTTT. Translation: CATKGANTEAFF.

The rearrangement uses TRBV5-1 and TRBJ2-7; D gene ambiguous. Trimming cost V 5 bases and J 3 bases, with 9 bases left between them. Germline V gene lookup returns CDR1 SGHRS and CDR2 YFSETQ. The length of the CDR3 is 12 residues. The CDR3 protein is CASRGLDYEQYF. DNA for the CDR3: TGCGCCAGCAGAGGCTTGGACTACGAGCAGTACTTC.

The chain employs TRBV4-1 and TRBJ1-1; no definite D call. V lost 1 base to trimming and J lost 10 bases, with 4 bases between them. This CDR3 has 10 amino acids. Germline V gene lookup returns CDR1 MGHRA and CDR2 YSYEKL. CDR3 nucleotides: TGCGCCAGCAGCCAAGTAGGAGCTTTCTTT. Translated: CASSQVGAFF.

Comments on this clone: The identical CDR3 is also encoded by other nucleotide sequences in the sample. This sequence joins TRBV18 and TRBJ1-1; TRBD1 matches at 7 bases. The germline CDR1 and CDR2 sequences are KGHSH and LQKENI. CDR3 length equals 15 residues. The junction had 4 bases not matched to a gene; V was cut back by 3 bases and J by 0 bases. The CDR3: CASSPPGQMNTEAFF. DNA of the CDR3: TGTGCCAGCTCACCCCCGGGACAGATGAACACTGAAGCTTTCTTT.

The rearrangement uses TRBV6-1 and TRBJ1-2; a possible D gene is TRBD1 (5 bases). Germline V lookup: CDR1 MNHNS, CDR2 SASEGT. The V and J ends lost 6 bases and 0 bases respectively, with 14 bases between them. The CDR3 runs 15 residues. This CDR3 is CASSNSGGPNYGYTF. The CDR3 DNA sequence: TGTGCCAGCAGCAACTCCGGGGGACCTAACTATGGCTACACCTTC.

CDR3 in DNA: TGTGCCAGCAGCTTCGTAGGTGGGATGGACACTGAAGCTTTCTTT. Amino acids: CASSFVGGMDTEAFF. The V call is TRBV7-9, the J call TRBJ1-1; D uncertain. The germline V gene encodes CDR1 SEHNR and CDR2 FQNEAQ (reference sequence). The CDR3 length is 15 residues. Trimming shortened V by 3 bases and J by 3 bases, and 14 bases separated the two germline ends.

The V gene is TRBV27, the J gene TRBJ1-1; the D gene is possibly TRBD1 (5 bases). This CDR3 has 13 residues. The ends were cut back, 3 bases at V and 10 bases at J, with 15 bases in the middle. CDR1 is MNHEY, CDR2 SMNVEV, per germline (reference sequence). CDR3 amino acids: CASSFGPWGGAFF. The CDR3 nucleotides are TGTGCCAGCAGTTTTGGGCCGTGGGGGGGAGCTTTCTTT.

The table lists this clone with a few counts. CDR3 loop: CSVPGTGGTRGYGYTF. CDR3 in DNA: TGCAGCGTTCCCGGGACAGGGGGCACAAGAGGCTATGGCTACACCTTC. The chain carries TRBV29-1 and TRBJ1-2; 12 bases agree with TRBD1. The CDR3 extends over 16 amino acids. V lost 5 bases, J lost 4 bases, and 11 bases stayed unmatched. From germline, CDR1 is SQVTM and CDR2 ANQGSEA. Full variable domain (missing parts from reference TRBV29-1 and TRBJ1-2): SAVISQKPSRDICQRGTSLTIQCQVDSQVTMMFWYRQQPGQSLTLIATANQGSEATYESGFVIDKFPISRPNLTFSTLTVSNMSPEDSSIYLCSVPGTGGTRGYGYTFGSGTRLTVV.

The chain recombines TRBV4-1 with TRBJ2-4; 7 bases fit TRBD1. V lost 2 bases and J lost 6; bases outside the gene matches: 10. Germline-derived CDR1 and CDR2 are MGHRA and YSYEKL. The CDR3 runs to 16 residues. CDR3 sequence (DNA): TGCGCCAGCAGCCAAATGGGACAGCAGCCGACAAACATTCAGTACTTC. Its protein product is CASSQMGQQPTNIQYF.

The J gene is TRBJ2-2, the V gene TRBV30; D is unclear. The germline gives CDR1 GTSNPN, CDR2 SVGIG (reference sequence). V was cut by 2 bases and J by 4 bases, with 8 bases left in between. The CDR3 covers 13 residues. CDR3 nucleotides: TGTGCCTGGAGTCTAAGGGTCACCGGGGAGCTGTTTTTT. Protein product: CAWSLRVTGELFF.

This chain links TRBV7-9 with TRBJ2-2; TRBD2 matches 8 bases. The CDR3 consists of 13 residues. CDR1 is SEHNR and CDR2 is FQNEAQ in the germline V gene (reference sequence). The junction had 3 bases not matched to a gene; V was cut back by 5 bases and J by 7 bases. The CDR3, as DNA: TGTGCCAGCAGCACGGGAGGGAGCGGGGAGCTGTTTTTT. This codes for CASSTGGSGELFF. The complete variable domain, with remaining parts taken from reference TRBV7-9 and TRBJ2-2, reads DTGVSQNPRHKITKRGQNVTFRCDPISEHNRLYWYRQTLGQGPEFLTYFQNEAQLEKSRLLSDRFSAERPKGSFSTLEIQRTEQGDSAMYLCASSTGGSGELFFGEGSRLTVL.

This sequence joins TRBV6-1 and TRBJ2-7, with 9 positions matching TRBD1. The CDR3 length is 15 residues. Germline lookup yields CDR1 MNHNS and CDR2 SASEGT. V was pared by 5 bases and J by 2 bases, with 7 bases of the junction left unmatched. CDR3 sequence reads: CASSLGQGRAYEQYF. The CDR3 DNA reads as TGTGCCAGCAGTTTGGGACAGGGTCGAGCCTACGAGCAGTACTTC.

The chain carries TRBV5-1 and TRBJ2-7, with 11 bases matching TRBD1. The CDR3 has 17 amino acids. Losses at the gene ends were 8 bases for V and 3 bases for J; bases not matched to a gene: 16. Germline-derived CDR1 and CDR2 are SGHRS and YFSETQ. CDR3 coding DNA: TGCGCCAGTCAAAGGAATTCACATGGGACAGGGGGCTACGAGCAGTACTTC. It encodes CASQRNSHGTGGYEQYF.

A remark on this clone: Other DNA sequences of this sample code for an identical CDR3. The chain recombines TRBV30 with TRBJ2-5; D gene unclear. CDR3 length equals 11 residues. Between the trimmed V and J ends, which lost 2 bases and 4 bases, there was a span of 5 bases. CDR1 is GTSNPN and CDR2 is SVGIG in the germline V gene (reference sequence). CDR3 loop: CAWSLRETQYF. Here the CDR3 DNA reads TGTGCCTGGAGTCTACGAGAGACCCAGTACTTC.

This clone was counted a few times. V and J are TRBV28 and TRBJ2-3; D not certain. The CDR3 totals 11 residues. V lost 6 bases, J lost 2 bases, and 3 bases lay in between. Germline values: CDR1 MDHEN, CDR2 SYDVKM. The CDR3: CASRLTDTQYF. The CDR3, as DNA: TGTGCCAGCAGGCTCACAGATACGCAGTATTTT. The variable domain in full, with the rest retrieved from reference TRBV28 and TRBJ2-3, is DVKVTQSSRYLVKRTGEKVFLECVQDMDHENMFWYRQDPGLGLRLIYFSYDVKMKEKGDIPEGYSVSREKKERFSLILESASTNQTSMYLCASRLTDTQYFGPGTRLTVL.

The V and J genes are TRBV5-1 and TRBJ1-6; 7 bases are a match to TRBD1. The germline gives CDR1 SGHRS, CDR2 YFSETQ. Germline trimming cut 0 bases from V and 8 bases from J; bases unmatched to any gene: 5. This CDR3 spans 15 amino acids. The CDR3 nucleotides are TGCGCCAGCAGCTTGGATGGGACAGCAGATTCACCCCTCCACTTT. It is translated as CASSLDGTADSPLHF.

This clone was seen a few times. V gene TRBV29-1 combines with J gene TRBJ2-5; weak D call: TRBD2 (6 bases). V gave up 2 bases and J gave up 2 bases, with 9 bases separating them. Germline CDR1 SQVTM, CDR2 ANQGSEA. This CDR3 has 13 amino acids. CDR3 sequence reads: CSVERGLQETQYF. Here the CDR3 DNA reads TGCAGCGTTGAACGGGGACTGCAAGAGACCCAGTACTTC.

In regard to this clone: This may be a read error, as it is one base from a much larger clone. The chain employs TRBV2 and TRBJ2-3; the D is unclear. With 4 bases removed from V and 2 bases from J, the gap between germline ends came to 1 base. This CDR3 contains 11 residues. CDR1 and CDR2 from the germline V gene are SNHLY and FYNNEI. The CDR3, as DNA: TGTGCCAGCAGTGTCACAGATACGCAGTATTTT. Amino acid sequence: CASSVTDTQYF.

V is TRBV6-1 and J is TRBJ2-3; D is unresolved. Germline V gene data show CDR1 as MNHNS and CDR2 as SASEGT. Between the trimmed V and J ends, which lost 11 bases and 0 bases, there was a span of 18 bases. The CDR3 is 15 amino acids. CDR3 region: CASGVGSRSTDTQYF. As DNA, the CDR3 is TGTGCCTCCGGTGTTGGGTCCCGTAGCACAGATACGCAGTATTTT.